A selection of T cell receptor beta chains follows, all from one sample in a study of shared clonotypes between healthy human individuals. Measured with immunoSEQ multiplex PCR; TCRdb has only the in-frame clones, and not every one. Seen here are hundreds of thousands of clones, 92% observed once, and the top ten hold 24%. The sequencing input was naive CD8+ T cells sorted from blood. Receptors originate from a man aged 30-40 years in good health. Both conserved end residues are part of each CDR3. The D gene is left open where the match is weak. Clone size is shown for a subset of rows, as once, few, many or a class of expanded clone.

V gene: TRBV27
D gene: TRBD1
J gene: TRBJ1-4
clone size: .
CDR3 DNA: TGTGCCAGCAGTTTTTCCCCCCAGGGGGACTTAGGTGAAAAACTGTTTTTT
CDR3 protein: CASSFSPQGDLGEKLFF

V gene: TRBV11-2
D gene: .
J gene: TRBJ2-1
clone size: .
CDR3 DNA: TGTGCCAGCAGCTTTCGAGGGGCAGAAGGTGAGCAGTTCTTC
CDR3 protein: CASSFRGAEGEQFF

V gene: TRBV7-9
D gene: .
J gene: TRBJ1-4
clone size: once
CDR3 DNA: TGTGCCAGCAGCTTACTCGAGGAAAAACTGTTTTTT
CDR3 protein: CASSLLEEKLFF

V gene: TRBV7-9
D gene: .
J gene: TRBJ1-4
clone size: .
CDR3 DNA: TGTGCCAGCAGCCCATATCGGACAGTTAGAATGGAAAAACTGTTTTTT
CDR3 protein: CASSPYRTVRMEKLFF

V gene: TRBV4-3
D gene: TRBD1
J gene: TRBJ2-2
clone size: .
CDR3 DNA: TGCGCCAGCAGCCAAGATTGGAGGACAGGGACCGCGAACACCGGGGAGCTGTTTTTT
CDR3 protein: CASSQDWRTGTANTGELFF

V gene: TRBV9
D gene: TRBD2
J gene: TRBJ2-7
clone size: once
CDR3 DNA: TGTGCCAGCAGCGCGGGACTAGCGGCCCCAGACGAGCAGTACTTC
CDR3 protein: CASSAGLAAPDEQYF

V gene: TRBV7-2
D gene: TRBD2
J gene: TRBJ2-5
clone size: .
CDR3 DNA: TGTGCCAGCAGCTCAGAAGCGGGATACGAAGAGACCCAGTACTTC
CDR3 protein: CASSSEAGYEETQYF

V gene: TRBV2
D gene: .
J gene: TRBJ2-7
clone size: .
CDR3 DNA: TGTGCCAGCCTCGGACAGCACTACGAGCAGTACTTC
CDR3 protein: CASLGQHYEQYF

V gene: TRBV10-3
D gene: TRBD2
J gene: TRBJ2-5
clone size: .
CDR3 DNA: TGTGCCATCAGTGGGGAAGCGGGAGGCTTGGGAGAGACCCAGTACTTC
CDR3 protein: CAISGEAGGLGETQYF

V gene: TRBV19
D gene: .
J gene: TRBJ2-7
clone size: .
CDR3 DNA: TGTGCCAGTAGTATCTTTCTCGCTAGCTCCTACGAGCAGTACTTC
CDR3 protein: CASSIFLASSYEQYF

V gene: TRBV2
D gene: .
J gene: TRBJ2-1
clone size: .
CDR3 DNA: TGTGCCAGCAGTGAGGAGTACAAGGGCTCCTACAATGAGCAGTTCTTC
CDR3 protein: CASSEEYKGSYNEQFF

V gene: TRBV27
D gene: .
J gene: TRBJ2-7
clone size: .
CDR3 DNA: TGTGCCAGCAGCACCGGCTCCTACGAGCAGTACTTC
CDR3 protein: CASSTGSYEQYF

V gene: TRBV7-9
D gene: TRBD2
J gene: TRBJ2-7
clone size: .
CDR3 DNA: TGTGCCAGCAGCTTACAGGCTAGCGGGAATTACGAGCAGTACTTC
CDR3 protein: CASSLQASGNYEQYF

V gene: TRBV10-3
D gene: .
J gene: TRBJ1-1
clone size: .
CDR3 DNA: TGTGCCATCAGTGAGGAGGGAGATTGGGGCACTGAAGCTTTCTTT
CDR3 protein: CAISEEGDWGTEAFF